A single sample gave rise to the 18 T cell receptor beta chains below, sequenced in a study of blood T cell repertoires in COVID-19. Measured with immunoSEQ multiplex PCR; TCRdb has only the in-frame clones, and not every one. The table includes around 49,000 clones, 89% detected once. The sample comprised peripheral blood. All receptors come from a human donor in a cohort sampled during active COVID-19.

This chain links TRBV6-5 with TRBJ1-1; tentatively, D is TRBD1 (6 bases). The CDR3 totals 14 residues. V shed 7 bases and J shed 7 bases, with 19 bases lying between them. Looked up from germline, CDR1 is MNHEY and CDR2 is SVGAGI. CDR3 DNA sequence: TGTGCCAGCACCCCGAGTCGAGGGGGGGGTGAAGCTTTCTTT. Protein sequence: CASTPSRGGGEAFF.

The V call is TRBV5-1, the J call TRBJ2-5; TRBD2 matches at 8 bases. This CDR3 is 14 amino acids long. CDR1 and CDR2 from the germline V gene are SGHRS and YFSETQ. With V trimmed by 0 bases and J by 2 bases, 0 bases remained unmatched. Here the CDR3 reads CASSLERGQETQYF. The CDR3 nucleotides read TGCGCCAGCAGCTTGGAGCGGGGGCAAGAGACCCAGTACTTC.

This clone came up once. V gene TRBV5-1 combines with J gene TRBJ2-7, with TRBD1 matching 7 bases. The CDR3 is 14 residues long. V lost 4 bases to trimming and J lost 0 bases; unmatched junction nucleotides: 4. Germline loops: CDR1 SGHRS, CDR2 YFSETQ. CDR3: CASSQGDSSYEQYF. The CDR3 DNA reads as TGCGCCAGCAGCCAGGGGGACAGCTCCTACGAGCAGTACTTC.

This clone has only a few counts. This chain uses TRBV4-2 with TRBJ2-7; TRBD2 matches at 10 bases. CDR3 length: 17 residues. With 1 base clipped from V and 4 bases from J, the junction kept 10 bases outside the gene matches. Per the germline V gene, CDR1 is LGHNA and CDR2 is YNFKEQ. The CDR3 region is CASSQGIKAGGKYEQYF. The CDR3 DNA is TGTGCCAGCAGCCAAGGAATTAAAGCGGGAGGGAAGTACGAGCAGTACTTC.

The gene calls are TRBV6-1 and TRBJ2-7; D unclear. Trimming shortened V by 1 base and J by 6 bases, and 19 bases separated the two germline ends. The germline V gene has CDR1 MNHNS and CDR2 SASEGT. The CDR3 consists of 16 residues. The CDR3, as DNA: TGTGCCAGCAGTGAAGTTTATGAGTCCCCAATCTCCGAGCAGTACTTC. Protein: CASSEVYESPISEQYF.

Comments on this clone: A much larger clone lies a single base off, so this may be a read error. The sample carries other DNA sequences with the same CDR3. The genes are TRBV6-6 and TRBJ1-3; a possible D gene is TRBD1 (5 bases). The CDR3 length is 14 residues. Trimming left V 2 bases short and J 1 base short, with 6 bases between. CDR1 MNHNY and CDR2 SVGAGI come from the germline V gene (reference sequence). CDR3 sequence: CASSYRGSGNTIYF. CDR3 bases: TGTGCCAGCAGTTACAGGGGTTCTGGAAACACCATATATTTT.

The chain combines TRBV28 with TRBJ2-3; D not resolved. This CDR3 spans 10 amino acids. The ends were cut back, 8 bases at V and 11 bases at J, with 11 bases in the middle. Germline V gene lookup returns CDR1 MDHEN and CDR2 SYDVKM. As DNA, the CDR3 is TGTGCCAGCCGTTCTCGGAGGCAGTATTTT. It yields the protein CASRSRRQYF.

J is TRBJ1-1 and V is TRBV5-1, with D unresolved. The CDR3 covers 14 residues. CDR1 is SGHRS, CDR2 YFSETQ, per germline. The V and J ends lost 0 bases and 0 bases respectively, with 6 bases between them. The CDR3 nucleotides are TGCGCCAGCAGCTTGGAACCTATGAACACTGAAGCTTTCTTT. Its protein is CASSLEPMNTEAFF.

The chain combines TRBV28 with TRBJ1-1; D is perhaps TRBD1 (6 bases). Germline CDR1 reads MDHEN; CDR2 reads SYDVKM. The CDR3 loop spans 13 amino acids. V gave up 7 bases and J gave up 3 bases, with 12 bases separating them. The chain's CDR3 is CASKTQGHTEAFF. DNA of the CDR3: TGTGCCAGCAAGACACAGGGCCACACTGAAGCTTTCTTT.

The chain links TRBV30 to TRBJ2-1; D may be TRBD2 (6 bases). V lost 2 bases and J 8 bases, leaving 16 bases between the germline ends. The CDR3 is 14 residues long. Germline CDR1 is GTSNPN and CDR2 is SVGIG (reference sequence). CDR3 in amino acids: CAWSRDSTVDEQFF. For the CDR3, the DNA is TGTGCCTGGAGTCGGGACTCCACGGTGGATGAGCAGTTCTTC.

The DNA of the CDR3 is TGTGCCAGCAGCAAGGACAGGGCCTCCTACAATGAGCAGTTCTTC. It is translated as CASSKDRASYNEQFF. The gene calls are TRBV5-8 and TRBJ2-1, with 8 bases identical to TRBD1. The CDR3 is 15 amino acids. Germline loops: CDR1 SGHTS, CDR2 YDEGEE. Germline trimming cut 4 bases from V and 0 bases from J; bases unmatched to any gene: 3.

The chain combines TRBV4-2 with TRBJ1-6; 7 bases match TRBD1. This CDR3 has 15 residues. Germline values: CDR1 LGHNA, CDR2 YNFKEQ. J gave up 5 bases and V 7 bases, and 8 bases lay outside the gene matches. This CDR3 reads CASTVPGQNNSPLHF. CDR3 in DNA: TGTGCCAGCACCGTACCGGGACAGAATAATTCACCCCTCCACTTT.

This chain's CDR3 is CASSVRARDEKLFF. CDR3 sequence (DNA): TGTGCCAGCAGCGTCAGGGCTAGGGATGAAAAACTGTTTTTT. V is TRBV7-2 and J is TRBJ1-4, with D possibly TRBD1 on 5 matching bases. With 5 bases removed from V and 6 bases from J, the gap between germline ends came to 13 bases. This CDR3 is built from 14 residues. Germline V gene lookup returns CDR1 SGHTA and CDR2 FQGNSA. The whole variable domain, filled in from reference TRBV7-2 and TRBJ1-4, reads GAGVSQSPSNKVTEKGKDVELRCDPISGHTALYWYRQSLGQGLEFLIYFQGNSAPDKSGLPSDRFSAERTGGSVSTLTIQRTQQEDSAVYLCASSVRARDEKLFFGSGTQLSVL.

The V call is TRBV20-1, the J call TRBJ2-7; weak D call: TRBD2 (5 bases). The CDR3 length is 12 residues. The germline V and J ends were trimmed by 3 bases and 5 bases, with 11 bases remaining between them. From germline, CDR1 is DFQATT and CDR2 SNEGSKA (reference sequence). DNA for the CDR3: TGCAGTGCTAGTGGAGGCCGGGACGAGCAGTACTTC. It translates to CSASGGRDEQYF.

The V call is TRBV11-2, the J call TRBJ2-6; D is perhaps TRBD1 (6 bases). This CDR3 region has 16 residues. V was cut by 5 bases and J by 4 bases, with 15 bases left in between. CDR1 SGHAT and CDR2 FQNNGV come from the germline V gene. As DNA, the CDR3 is TGTGCCAGCAGCGTACTACAGGGTGGCGGGGCCAACGTCCTGACTTTC. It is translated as CASSVLQGGGANVLTF.

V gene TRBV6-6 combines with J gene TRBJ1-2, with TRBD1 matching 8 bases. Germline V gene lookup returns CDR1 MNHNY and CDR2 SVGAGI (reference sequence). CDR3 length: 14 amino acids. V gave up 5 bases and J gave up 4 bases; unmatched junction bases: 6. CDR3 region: CASSRSDRGYGYTF. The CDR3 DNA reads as TGTGCCAGCAGTCGATCAGACAGGGGCTATGGCTACACCTTC.

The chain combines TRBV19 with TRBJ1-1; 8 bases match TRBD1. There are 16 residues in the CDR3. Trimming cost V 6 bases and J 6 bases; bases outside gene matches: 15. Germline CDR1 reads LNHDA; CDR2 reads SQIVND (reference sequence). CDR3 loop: CASRTAGQGRFAEAFF. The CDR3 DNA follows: TGTGCCAGTAGAACTGCAGGACAGGGTCGTTTCGCTGAAGCTTTCTTT.

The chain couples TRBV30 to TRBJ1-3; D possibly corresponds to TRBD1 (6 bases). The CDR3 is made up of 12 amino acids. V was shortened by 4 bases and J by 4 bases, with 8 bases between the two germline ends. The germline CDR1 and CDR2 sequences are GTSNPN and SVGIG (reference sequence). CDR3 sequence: CAWKGTGNTIYF. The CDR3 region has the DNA TGTGCCTGGAAAGGGACAGGAAACACCATATATTTT.